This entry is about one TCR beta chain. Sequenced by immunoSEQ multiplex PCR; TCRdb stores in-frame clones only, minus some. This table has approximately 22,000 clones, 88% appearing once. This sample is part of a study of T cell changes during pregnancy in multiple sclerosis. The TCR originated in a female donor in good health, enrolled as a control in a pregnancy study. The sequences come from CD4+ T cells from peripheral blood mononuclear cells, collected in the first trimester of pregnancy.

In DNA, the CDR3 is TGTGCCAGCAGGCTACTCCGGGACAGGGTGGACACCGGGGAGCTGTTTTTT. Encoded protein: CASRLLRDRVDTGELFF. This sequence joins TRBV2 and TRBJ2-2; 9 bases align to TRBD1. This CDR3 contains 17 residues. Germline V gives CDR1 SNHLY, CDR2 FYNNEI. V lost 6 bases to trimming and J lost 3 bases; unmatched junction nucleotides: 11.